This T cell receptor beta chain came from a study of T-cell memory formation after mild COVID-19. Study at large: TCR clusters were largely donor specific. Study-wide findings and caveats: For contracting clones, CD4+ ones sat mainly in CM and EM, CD8+ in EMRA. Contracting clones from day 15 to 85 showed balanced CD4/CD8; later expanders favored CD4+.

Constant-segment primers were used for 5'RACE, and the resulting TCR alpha and TCR beta cDNA libraries carried sample barcodes and UMIs. MiXCR, applied by TCRdb to the 5' RACE reads, yields one record per CDR3 protein. Among more than 250,000 distinct CDR3 sequences listed, roughly 17% were seen once. This clonotype was observed many times. Its antigen is not known. Trimming took 5 bases from V and 4 from J; bases not matched to a gene: 14. Germline loops: CDR1 DFQATT, CDR2 SNEGSKA (reference sequence). The CDR3 has 16 amino acids. The sequenced material came from PBMCs or a T cell subset sorted from them (not recorded which). The chain couples TRBV20-1 to TRBJ1-1, with TRBD1 matching 9 bases. The clonotype comes from a man aged 18 to 30 who had mild COVID-19 (a few samples of this study predate the infection). Cell type and time point are not known. CDR3 residues: CSASGTPGQGGTEAFF. In nucleotides, the CDR3 is TGCAGTGCTTCCGGTACCCCGGGACAGGGAGGCACTGAAGCTTTCTTT.